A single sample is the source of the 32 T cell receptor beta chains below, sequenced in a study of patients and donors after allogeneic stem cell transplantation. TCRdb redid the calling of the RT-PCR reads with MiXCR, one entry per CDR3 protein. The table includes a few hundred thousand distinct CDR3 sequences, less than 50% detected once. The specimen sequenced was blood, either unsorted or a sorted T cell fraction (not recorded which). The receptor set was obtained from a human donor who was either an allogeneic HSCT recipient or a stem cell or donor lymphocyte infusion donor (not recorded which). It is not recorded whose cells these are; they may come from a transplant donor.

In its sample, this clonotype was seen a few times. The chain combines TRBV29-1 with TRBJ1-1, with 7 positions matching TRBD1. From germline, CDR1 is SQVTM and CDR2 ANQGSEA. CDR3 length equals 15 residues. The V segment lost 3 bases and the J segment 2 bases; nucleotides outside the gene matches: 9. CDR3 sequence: CSVDDRARGNTEAFF. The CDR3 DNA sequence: TGCAGCGTTGACGACAGGGCTCGAGGTAACACTGAAGCTTTCTTT. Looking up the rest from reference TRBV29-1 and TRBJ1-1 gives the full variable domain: SAVISQKPSRDICQRGTSLTIQCQVDSQVTMMFWYRQQPGQSLTLIATANQGSEATYESGFVIDKFPISRPNLTFSTLTVSNMSPEDSSIYLCSVDDRARGNTEAFFGQGTRLTVV.

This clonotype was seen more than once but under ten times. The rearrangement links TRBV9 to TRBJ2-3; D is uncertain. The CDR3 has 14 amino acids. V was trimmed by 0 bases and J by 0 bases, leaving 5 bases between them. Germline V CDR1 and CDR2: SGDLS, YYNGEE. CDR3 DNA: TGTGCCAGCAGCGTAGTTGGTAGCACAGATACGCAGTATTTT. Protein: CASSVVGSTDTQYF.

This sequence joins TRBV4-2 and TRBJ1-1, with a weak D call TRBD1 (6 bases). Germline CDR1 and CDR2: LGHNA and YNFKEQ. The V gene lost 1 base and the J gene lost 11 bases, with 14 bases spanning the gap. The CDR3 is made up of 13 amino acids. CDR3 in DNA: TGTGCCAGCAGCCAAGGATGGGACAAGGGCGCTTTCTTT. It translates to CASSQGWDKGAFF.

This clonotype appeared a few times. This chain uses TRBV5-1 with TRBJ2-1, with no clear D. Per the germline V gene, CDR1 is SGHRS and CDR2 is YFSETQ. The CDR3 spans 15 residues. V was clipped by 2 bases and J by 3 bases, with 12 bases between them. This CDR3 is CASSFGRPNYNEQFF. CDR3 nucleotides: TGCGCCAGCAGCTTTGGTAGGCCTAACTACAATGAGCAGTTCTTC.

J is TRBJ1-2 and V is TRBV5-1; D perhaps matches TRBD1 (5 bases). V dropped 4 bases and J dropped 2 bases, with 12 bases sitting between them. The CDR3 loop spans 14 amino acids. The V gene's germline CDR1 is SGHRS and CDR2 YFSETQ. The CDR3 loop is CASSAGPRNYGYTF. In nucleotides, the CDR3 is TGCGCCAGCAGCGCGGGACCGCGGAACTATGGCTACACCTTC.

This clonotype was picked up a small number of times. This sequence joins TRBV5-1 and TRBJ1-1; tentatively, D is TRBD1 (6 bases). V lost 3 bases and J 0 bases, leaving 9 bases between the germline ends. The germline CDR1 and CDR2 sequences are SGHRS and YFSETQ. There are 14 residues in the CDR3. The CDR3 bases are TGCGCCAGCAGCTGGGACAAAATGAACACTGAAGCTTTCTTT. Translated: CASSWDKMNTEAFF. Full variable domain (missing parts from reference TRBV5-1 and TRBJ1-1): KAGVTQTPRYLIKTRGQQVTLSCSPISGHRSVSWYQQTPGQGLQFLFEYFSETQRNKGNFPGRFSGRQFSNSRSEMNVSTLELGDSALYLCASSWDKMNTEAFFGQGTRLTVV.

This CDR3 is CAISDPRSSYEQYF. CDR3 sequence (DNA): TGTGCCATCTCAGACCCAAGGAGCTCCTACGAGCAGTACTTC. The rearrangement joins TRBV10-3 to TRBJ2-7; D gene ambiguous. With 8 bases removed from V and 0 bases from J, the gap between germline ends came to 14 bases. The CDR3 has 14 residues. CDR1 is ENHRY and CDR2 is SYGVKD in the germline V gene.

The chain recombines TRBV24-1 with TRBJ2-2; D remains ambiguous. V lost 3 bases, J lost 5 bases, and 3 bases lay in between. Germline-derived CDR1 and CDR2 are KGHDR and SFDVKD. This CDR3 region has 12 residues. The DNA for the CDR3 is TGTGCCACCAGTGATACTACCGGGGAGCTGTTTTTT. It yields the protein CATSDTTGELFF.

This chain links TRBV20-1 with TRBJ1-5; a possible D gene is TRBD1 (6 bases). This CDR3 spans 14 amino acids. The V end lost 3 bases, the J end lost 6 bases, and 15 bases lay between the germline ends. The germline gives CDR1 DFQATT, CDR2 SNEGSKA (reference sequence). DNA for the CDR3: TGCAGTGCTAGGGGGGGCAGGGTTCCTCAGCCCCAGCATTTT. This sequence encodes CSARGGRVPQPQHF.

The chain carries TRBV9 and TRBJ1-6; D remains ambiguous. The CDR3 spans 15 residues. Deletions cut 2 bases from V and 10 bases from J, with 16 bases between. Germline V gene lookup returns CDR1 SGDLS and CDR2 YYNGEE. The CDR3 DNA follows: TGTGCCAGCAGCGTTGGAGGGAATGGATACTCACCCCTCCACTTT. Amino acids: CASSVGGNGYSPLHF. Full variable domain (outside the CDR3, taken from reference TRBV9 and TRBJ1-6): DSGVTQTPKHLITATGQRVTLRCSPRSGDLSVYWYQQSLDQGLQFLIQYYNGEERAKGNILERFSAQQFPDLHSELNLSSLELGDSALYFCASSVGGNGYSPLHFGNGTRLTVT.

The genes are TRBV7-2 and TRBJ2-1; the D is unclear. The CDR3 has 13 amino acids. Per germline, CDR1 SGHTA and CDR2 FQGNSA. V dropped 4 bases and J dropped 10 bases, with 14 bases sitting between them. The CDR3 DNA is TGTGCCAGCAGCTATCAGTCTCGCGAGGAGCAGTTCTTC. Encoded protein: CASSYQSREEQFF.

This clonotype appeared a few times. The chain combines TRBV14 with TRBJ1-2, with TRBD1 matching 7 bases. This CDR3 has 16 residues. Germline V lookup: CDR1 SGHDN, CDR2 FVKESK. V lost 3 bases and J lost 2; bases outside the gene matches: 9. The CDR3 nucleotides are TGTGCCAGCAGCCAGATAACGCTCAGGGGGAACTATGGCTACACCTTC. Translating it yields CASSQITLRGNYGYTF.

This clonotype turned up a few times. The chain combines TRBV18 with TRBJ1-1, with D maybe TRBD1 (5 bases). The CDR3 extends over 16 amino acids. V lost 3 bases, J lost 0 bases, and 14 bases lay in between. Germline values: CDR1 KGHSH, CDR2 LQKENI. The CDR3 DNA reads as TGTGCCAGCTCACCGCTACCGGGACGGTTGAACACTGAAGCTTTCTTT. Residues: CASSPLPGRLNTEAFF. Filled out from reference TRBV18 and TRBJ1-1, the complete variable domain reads NAGVMQNPRHLVRRRGQEARLRCSPMKGHSHVYWYRQLPEEGLKFMVYLQKENIIDESGMPKERFSAEFPKEGPSILRIQQVVRGDSAAYFCASSPLPGRLNTEAFFGQGTRLTVV.

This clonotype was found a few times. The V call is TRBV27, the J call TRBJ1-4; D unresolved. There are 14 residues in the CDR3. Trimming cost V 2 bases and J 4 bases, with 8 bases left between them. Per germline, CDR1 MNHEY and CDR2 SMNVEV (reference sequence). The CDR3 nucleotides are TGTGCCAGCAGTTTAGGCAGAAATAATGAAAAACTGTTTTTT. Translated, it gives CASSLGRNNEKLFF.

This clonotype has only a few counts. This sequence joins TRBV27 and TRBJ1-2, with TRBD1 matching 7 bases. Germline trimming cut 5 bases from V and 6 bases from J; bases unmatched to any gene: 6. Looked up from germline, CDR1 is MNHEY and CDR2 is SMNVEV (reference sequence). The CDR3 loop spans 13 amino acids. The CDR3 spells CASSPGTVDGYTF. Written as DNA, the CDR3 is TGTGCCAGCAGTCCTGGGACAGTAGATGGCTACACCTTC.

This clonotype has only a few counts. The DNA for the CDR3 is TGCGCCAGCAGCTGGACGGGACAGGCTAATCAGCCCCAGCATTTT. It is translated as CASSWTGQANQPQHF. The chain joins TRBV5-1 to TRBJ1-5, with 8 positions matching TRBD1. The CDR3 contains 15 residues. V lost 3 bases and J lost 4; bases outside the gene matches: 6. Germline lookup yields CDR1 SGHRS and CDR2 YFSETQ.

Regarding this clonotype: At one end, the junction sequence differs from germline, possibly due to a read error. Here the CDR3 DNA reads TGTGCCAACAGCTTATTATCCTCGGGTGAGGGGGCGAGCACAGATACGCAGTATTTT. This sequence encodes CANSLLSSGEGASTDTQYF. V gene TRBV13 combines with J gene TRBJ2-3, with TRBD1 identical over 7 bases. The germline V gene encodes CDR1 PRHDT and CDR2 FYEKMQ (reference sequence). CDR3 length: 19 residues.

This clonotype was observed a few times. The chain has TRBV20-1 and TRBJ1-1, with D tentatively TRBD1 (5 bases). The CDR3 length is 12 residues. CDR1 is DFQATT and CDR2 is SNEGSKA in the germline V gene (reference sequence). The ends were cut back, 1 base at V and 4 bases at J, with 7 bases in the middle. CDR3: CSARAQGTEAFF. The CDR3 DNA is TGCAGTGCTAGAGCCCAGGGCACTGAAGCTTTCTTT.

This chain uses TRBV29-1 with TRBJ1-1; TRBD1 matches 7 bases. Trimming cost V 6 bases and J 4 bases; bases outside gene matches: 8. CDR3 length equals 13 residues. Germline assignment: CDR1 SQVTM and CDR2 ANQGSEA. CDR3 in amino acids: CSVFQGGGTEAFF. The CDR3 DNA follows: TGCAGCGTCTTCCAGGGGGGTGGCACTGAAGCTTTCTTT.

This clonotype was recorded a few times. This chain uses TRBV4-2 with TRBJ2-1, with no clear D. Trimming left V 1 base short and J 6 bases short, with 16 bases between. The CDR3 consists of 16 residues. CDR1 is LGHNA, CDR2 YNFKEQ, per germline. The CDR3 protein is CASSQVVGSYGNEQFF. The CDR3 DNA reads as TGTGCCAGCAGCCAAGTTGTGGGTTCCTACGGCAATGAGCAGTTCTTC.

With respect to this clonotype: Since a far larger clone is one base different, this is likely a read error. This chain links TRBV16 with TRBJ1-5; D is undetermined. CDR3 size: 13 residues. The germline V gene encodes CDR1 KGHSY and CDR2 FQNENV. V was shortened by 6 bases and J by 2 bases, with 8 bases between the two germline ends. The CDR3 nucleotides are TGTGCCAGCAGTTTAAGGCGCAATCAGCCCCAGCATTTT. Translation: CASSLRRNQPQHF.

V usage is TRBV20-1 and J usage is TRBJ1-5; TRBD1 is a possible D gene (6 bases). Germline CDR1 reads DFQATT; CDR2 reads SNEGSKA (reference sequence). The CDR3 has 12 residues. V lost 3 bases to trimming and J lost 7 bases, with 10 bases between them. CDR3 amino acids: CSARNRAQPQHF. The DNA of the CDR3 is TGCAGTGCTAGGAACAGGGCCCAGCCCCAGCATTTT.

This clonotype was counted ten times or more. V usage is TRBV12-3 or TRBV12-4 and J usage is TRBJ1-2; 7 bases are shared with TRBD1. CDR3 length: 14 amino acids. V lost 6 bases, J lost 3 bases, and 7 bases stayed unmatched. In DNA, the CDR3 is TGTGCCAGCAGCCCCTTCGGGACAGACTATGGCTACACCTTC. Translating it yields CASSPFGTDYGYTF.

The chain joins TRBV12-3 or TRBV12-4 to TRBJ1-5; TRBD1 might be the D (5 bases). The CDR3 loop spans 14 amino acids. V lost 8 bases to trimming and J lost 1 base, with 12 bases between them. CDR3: CASGAGRSNQPQHF. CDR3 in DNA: TGTGCCAGCGGGGCAGGGAGAAGCAATCAGCCCCAGCATTTT.

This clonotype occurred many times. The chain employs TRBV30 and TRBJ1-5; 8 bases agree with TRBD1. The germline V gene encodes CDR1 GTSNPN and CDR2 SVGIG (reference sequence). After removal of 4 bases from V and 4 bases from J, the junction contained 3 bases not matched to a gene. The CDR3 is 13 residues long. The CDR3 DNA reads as TGTGCCTGGAACAGGGGGGATAATCAGCCCCAGCATTTT. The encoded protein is CAWNRGDNQPQHF.

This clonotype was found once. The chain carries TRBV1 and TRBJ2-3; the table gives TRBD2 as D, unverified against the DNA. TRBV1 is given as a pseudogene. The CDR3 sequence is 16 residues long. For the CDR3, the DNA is TGCACCAGCAGCCGACCAACTAGCGGGAGCACAGATACGCAGTATTTT. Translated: CTSSRPTSGSTDTQYF.

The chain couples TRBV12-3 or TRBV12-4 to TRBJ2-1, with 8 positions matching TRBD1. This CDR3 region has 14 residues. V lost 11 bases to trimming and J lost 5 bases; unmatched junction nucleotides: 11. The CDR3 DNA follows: TGTGCCTGCACTTCAGGGGGCCTGGACAATGAGCAGTTCTTC. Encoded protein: CACTSGGLDNEQFF.

The CDR3: CASSSDPAHNEQFF. In nucleotides, the CDR3 is TGTGCCAGCAGCTCCGACCCGGCGCACAATGAGCAGTTCTTC. V and J are TRBV7-3 and TRBJ2-1; D is uncertain. Germline V gene data show CDR1 as SGHTA and CDR2 as FQGTGA. V dropped 4 bases and J dropped 5 bases, with 12 bases sitting between them. The CDR3 runs 14 residues.

The CDR3 here is CSAGGDYGYTF. CDR3 DNA sequence: TGCAGCGCTGGGGGAGACTATGGCTACACCTTC. The J gene is TRBJ1-2, the V gene TRBV29-1, with D perhaps TRBD1 (5 bases). CDR1 SQVTM and CDR2 ANQGSEA come from the germline V gene. The CDR3 runs to 11 residues. Trimming removed 7 bases at V and 3 bases at J, with 9 bases between.

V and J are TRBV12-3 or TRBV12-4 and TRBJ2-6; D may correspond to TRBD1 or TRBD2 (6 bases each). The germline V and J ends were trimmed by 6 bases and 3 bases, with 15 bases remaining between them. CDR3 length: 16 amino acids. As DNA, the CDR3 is TGTGCCAGCAGCTTGGGGGGCGTAGGTGGGGCCAACGTCCTGACTTTC. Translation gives CASSLGGVGGANVLTF.

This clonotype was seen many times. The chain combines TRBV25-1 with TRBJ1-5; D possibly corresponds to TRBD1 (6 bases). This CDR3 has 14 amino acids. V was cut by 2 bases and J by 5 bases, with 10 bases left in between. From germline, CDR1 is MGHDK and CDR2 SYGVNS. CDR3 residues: CASSEQGSYQPQHF. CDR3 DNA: TGTGCCAGCAGTGAACAGGGGAGCTATCAGCCCCAGCATTTT.

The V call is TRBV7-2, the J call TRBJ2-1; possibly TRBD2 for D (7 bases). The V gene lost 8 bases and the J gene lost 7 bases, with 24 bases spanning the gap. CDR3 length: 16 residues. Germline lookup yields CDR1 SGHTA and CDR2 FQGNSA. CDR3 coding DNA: TGTGCCAGCTCCCTCGGAGGGGGGGCCATGGTGAATGAGCAGTTCTTC. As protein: CASSLGGGAMVNEQFF.